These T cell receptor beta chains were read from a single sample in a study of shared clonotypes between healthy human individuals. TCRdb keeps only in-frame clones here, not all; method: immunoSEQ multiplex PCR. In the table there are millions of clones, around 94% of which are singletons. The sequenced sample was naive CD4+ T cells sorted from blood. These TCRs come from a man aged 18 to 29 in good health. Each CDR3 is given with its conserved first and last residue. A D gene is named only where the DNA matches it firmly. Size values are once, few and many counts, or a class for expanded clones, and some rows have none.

CDR3aa: CASSVGRTSKSSYNEQFF
CDR3nt: TGTGCCAGCAGTGTGGGCAGGACTAGCAAGAGCTCCTACAATGAGCAGTTCTTC
j_gene: TRBJ2-1
d_gene: TRBD2
abundance: NA
v_gene: TRBV6-1

CDR3aa: CSVRDRSGNTIYF
CDR3nt: TGCAGCGTTCGAGACAGGTCTGGAAACACCATATATTTT
j_gene: TRBJ1-3
d_gene: NA
abundance: NA
v_gene: TRBV29-1

CDR3aa: CASSRTSGFTDTQYF
CDR3nt: TGTGCCAGCAGCCGGACTAGCGGCTTCACAGATACGCAGTATTTT
j_gene: TRBJ2-3
d_gene: TRBD2
abundance: NA
v_gene: TRBV11-2

CDR3aa: CASRTMDRASTEAFF
CDR3nt: TGTGCCAGCAGGACAATGGACAGGGCGAGCACTGAAGCTTTCTTT
j_gene: TRBJ1-1
d_gene: TRBD1
abundance: once
v_gene: TRBV2

CDR3aa: CASSLTRSGDTQYF
CDR3nt: TGTGCCAGCTCACTGACTAGGTCCGGGGATACGCAGTATTTT
j_gene: TRBJ2-3
d_gene: NA
abundance: NA
v_gene: TRBV18

CDR3aa: CASRFQGFDYGYTF
CDR3nt: TGTGCCAGCAGGTTTCAGGGCTTCGACTATGGCTACACCTTC
j_gene: TRBJ1-2
d_gene: NA
abundance: NA
v_gene: TRBV2

CDR3aa: CASSPGQEGYEQYF
CDR3nt: TGTGCCAGCTCACCCGGCCAGGAGGGGTACGAGCAGTACTTC
j_gene: TRBJ2-7
d_gene: NA
abundance: NA
v_gene: TRBV18

CDR3aa: CARSGTGGGNTIYF
CDR3nt: TGTGCCCGGAGTGGGACAGGTGGCGGAAACACCATATATTTT
j_gene: TRBJ1-3
d_gene: TRBD1
abundance: NA
v_gene: TRBV30

CDR3aa: CASSLGQGLQETQYF
CDR3nt: TGTGCCAGCAGCTTAGGACAGGGGTTGCAAGAGACCCAGTACTTC
j_gene: TRBJ2-5
d_gene: TRBD1
abundance: NA
v_gene: TRBV7-2

CDR3aa: CASSLRGRVGSPLHF
CDR3nt: TGTGCCAGCAGCCTCCGAGGCCGCGTTGGGTCACCCCTCCACTTT
j_gene: TRBJ1-6
d_gene: NA
abundance: NA
v_gene: TRBV7-2

CDR3aa: CASSPPDRLGGGNTEAFF
CDR3nt: TGCGCCAGCAGTCCCCCCGACAGGTTGGGCGGTGGGAACACTGAAGCTTTCTTT
j_gene: TRBJ1-1
d_gene: NA
abundance: NA
v_gene: TRBV23-1

CDR3aa: CASSPPTKGQFF
CDR3nt: TGTGCCAGCAGTCCGCCAACCAAGGGGCAGTTCTTC
j_gene: TRBJ2-1
d_gene: NA
abundance: NA
v_gene: TRBV28

CDR3aa: CASSTGTSGRSSYEQYF
CDR3nt: TGTGCCAGTAGTACTGGGACTAGCGGGAGATCCTCCTACGAGCAGTACTTC
j_gene: TRBJ2-7
d_gene: TRBD2
abundance: NA
v_gene: TRBV19

CDR3aa: CASSTPGADTQYF
CDR3nt: TGTGCCAGCAGCACCCCTGGAGCAGATACGCAGTATTTT
j_gene: TRBJ2-3
d_gene: NA
abundance: NA
v_gene: TRBV9

CDR3aa: CASRAGQGAAKLFF
CDR3nt: TGTGCCAGCAGGGCGGGACAGGGTGCCGCAAAACTGTTTTTT
j_gene: TRBJ1-4
d_gene: TRBD1
abundance: NA
v_gene: TRBV2

CDR3aa: CATSRSRLAGGLSLVTDTQYF
CDR3nt: TGTGCCACCAGCAGATCCAGACTAGCGGGAGGGCTATCTTTGGTAACAGATACGCAGTATTTT
j_gene: TRBJ2-3
d_gene: TRBD2
abundance: NA
v_gene: TRBV15

CDR3aa: CASSRDYEQYF
CDR3nt: TGTGCCAGCAGTCGGGACTACGAGCAGTACTTC
j_gene: TRBJ2-7
d_gene: NA
abundance: NA
v_gene: TRBV6-1

CDR3aa: CASSLGGSEQYF
CDR3nt: TGTGCCAGCAGCTTAGGGGGTAGCGAGCAGTACTTC
j_gene: TRBJ2-7
d_gene: NA
abundance: NA
v_gene: TRBV7-9

CDR3aa: CASSDAVKQFF
CDR3nt: TGTGCCAGCAGTGATGCTGTCAAGCAGTTCTTC
j_gene: TRBJ2-1
d_gene: NA
abundance: once
v_gene: TRBV25-1

CDR3aa: CASPEYEQYF
CDR3nt: TGCGCCAGTCCCGAATACGAGCAGTACTTC
j_gene: TRBJ2-7
d_gene: NA
abundance: NA
v_gene: TRBV5-1

CDR3aa: CASSSGGAGNTIYF
CDR3nt: TGCGCCAGCAGCTCCGGTGGGGCGGGAAACACCATATATTTT
j_gene: TRBJ1-3
d_gene: NA
abundance: NA
v_gene: TRBV5-1

CDR3aa: CASSLLQTTEAFF
CDR3nt: TGTGCCAGCAGCCTATTGCAGACCACTGAAGCTTTCTTT
j_gene: TRBJ1-1
d_gene: NA
abundance: NA
v_gene: TRBV7-9

CDR3aa: CASSMLRGETQYF
CDR3nt: TGTGCCAGTAGTATGTTAAGGGGAGAGACCCAGTACTTC
j_gene: TRBJ2-5
d_gene: NA
abundance: NA
v_gene: TRBV19

CDR3aa: CASSWSSGASTDTQYF
CDR3nt: TGTGCCAGCAGTTGGTCTAGCGGGGCGAGCACAGATACGCAGTATTTT
j_gene: TRBJ2-3
d_gene: TRBD2
abundance: NA
v_gene: TRBV9

CDR3aa: CASSQDNSNTEAFF
CDR3nt: TGCGCCAGCAGCCAAGATAATTCTAACACTGAAGCTTTCTTT
j_gene: TRBJ1-1
d_gene: NA
abundance: NA
v_gene: TRBV4-3

CDR3aa: CASSLTGFQEDTQYF
CDR3nt: TGCGCCAGCAGCTTGACTGGGTTTCAAGAGGATACGCAGTATTTT
j_gene: TRBJ2-3
d_gene: NA
abundance: NA
v_gene: TRBV5-1

CDR3aa: CASSPGQGGLFYGYTF
CDR3nt: TGTGCCAGCTCACCAGGACAGGGGGGACTCTTCTATGGCTACACCTTC
j_gene: TRBJ1-2
d_gene: TRBD1
abundance: NA
v_gene: TRBV18

CDR3aa: CASSPGLAGAQETQYF
CDR3nt: TGCGCCAGCAGCCCGGGACTAGCGGGGGCGCAAGAGACCCAGTACTTC
j_gene: TRBJ2-5
d_gene: TRBD2
abundance: NA
v_gene: TRBV5-1

CDR3aa: CASSPLLAGPHEQYF
CDR3nt: TGTGCCAGCAGCCCGCTACTAGCGGGGCCCCACGAGCAGTACTTC
j_gene: TRBJ2-7
d_gene: TRBD2
abundance: NA
v_gene: TRBV5-6

CDR3aa: CASVLGAGPGTGELFF
CDR3nt: TGTGCCTCGGTATTGGGGGCGGGGCCAGGCACCGGGGAGCTGTTTTTT
j_gene: TRBJ2-2
d_gene: NA
abundance: NA
v_gene: TRBV28

CDR3aa: CASSLSGTLTGELFF
CDR3nt: TGTGCCAGCAGTTTATCTGGGACTCTCACCGGGGAGCTGTTTTTT
j_gene: TRBJ2-2
d_gene: NA
abundance: NA
v_gene: TRBV27

CDR3aa: CASSLASPRGNIQYF
CDR3nt: TGCGCCAGCAGCTTGGCGTCCCCACGGGGAAACATTCAGTACTTC
j_gene: TRBJ2-4
d_gene: NA
abundance: NA
v_gene: TRBV5-1

CDR3aa: CSVSRDRANEQFF
CDR3nt: TGCAGCGTCTCTAGAGATAGGGCCAATGAGCAGTTCTTC
j_gene: TRBJ2-1
d_gene: NA
abundance: NA
v_gene: TRBV29-1

CDR3aa: CASSYSTSEWTEQYF
CDR3nt: TGTGCCAGCAGTTACTCGACTAGCGAGTGGACCGAGCAGTACTTC
j_gene: TRBJ2-7
d_gene: TRBD2
abundance: once
v_gene: TRBV6-6

CDR3aa: CASSLQGANTGELFF
CDR3nt: TGTGCCAGCAGCTTACAGGGGGCGAACACCGGGGAGCTGTTTTTT
j_gene: TRBJ2-2
d_gene: TRBD1
abundance: NA
v_gene: TRBV5-5

CDR3aa: CASSFMGQPYEQYF
CDR3nt: TGTGCCAGCAGCTTCATGGGACAGCCCTACGAGCAGTACTTC
j_gene: TRBJ2-7
d_gene: TRBD1
abundance: NA
v_gene: TRBV7-2

CDR3aa: CASSPFGGSGIVNEQFF
CDR3nt: TGTGCCAGCAGCCCCTTCGGGGGTAGCGGGATCGTCAATGAGCAGTTCTTC
j_gene: TRBJ2-1
d_gene: TRBD2
abundance: NA
v_gene: TRBV5-6

CDR3aa: CASSLEYVQRNSPLHF
CDR3nt: TGTGCCAGCAGCTTGGAATATGTACAGAGAAATTCACCCCTCCACTTT
j_gene: TRBJ1-6
d_gene: NA
abundance: few
v_gene: TRBV5-6

CDR3aa: CASSPDRLNTEAFF
CDR3nt: TGTGCCAGCAGTCCTGACAGACTGAACACTGAAGCTTTCTTT
j_gene: TRBJ1-1
d_gene: NA
abundance: NA
v_gene: TRBV6-5

CDR3aa: CASSPRQGAHTEAFF
CDR3nt: TGTGCCAGCAGCCCGAGACAGGGGGCCCACACTGAAGCTTTCTTT
j_gene: TRBJ1-1
d_gene: TRBD1
abundance: few
v_gene: TRBV7-9

CDR3aa: CASSVFSGQLSEAFF
CDR3nt: TGTGCCAGCAGCGTATTTTCGGGACAGTTATCTGAAGCTTTCTTT
j_gene: TRBJ1-1
d_gene: TRBD1
abundance: NA
v_gene: TRBV9

CDR3aa: CASSLLADRETQYF
CDR3nt: TGTGCCAGCAGCTTATTGGCCGACCGAGAGACCCAGTACTTC
j_gene: TRBJ2-5
d_gene: NA
abundance: NA
v_gene: TRBV7-2

CDR3aa: CASSHLQGGISTDTQYF
CDR3nt: TGTGCCAGCAGCCACCTACAGGGGGGGATTAGCACAGATACGCAGTATTTT
j_gene: TRBJ2-3
d_gene: NA
abundance: once
v_gene: TRBV5-4

CDR3aa: CASSQGSSGGLSYEQYF
CDR3nt: TGCGCCAGCAGCCAGGGATCTAGCGGGGGCTTATCCTACGAGCAGTACTTC
j_gene: TRBJ2-7
d_gene: TRBD2
abundance: NA
v_gene: TRBV4-3